This is a list of T cell receptor beta chains from one sample in a study of cytomegalovirus exposure and HLA in healthy donors. Profiled with immunoSEQ multiplex PCR; TCRdb holds only in-frame clones, not every one. The sample contains some 240,000 clones, 60% to 80% of which appear only once. The sample comprised PBMCs. The receptors derive from a male donor in good health and CMV-seronegative. Both conserved end residues are part of each CDR3. A D gene is named only where the DNA matches it firmly. Size is stated for part of the rows, as once, few or many counts, or as a class when the clone is expanded.

.	TRBJ2-1	TRBD2	TRBV19	TGTGCCAGTAGTATTTGGAGCGGGGGGAGGGTCTACAATGAGCAGTTCTTC	CASSIWSGGRVYNEQFF
few	TRBJ2-1	TRBD2	TRBV7-6	TGTGCCAGCAGCCTATCGACTAGCGGGAGCAGAAATGAGCAGTTCTTC	CASSLSTSGSRNEQFF
few	TRBJ2-1	TRBD1	TRBV6-5	TGTGCCAGCAGTTACATCCCCCGGACAGGGGATGAGCAGTTCTTC	CASSYIPRTGDEQFF
.	TRBJ1-5	.	TRBV27	TGTGCCAGCAGAACAGGCTATCAGCCCCAGCATTTT	CASRTGYQPQHF
.	TRBJ1-2	TRBD1	TRBV11-2	TGTGCCAGCAGCAGGGACAGGGGTCGTGGCTACACCTTC	CASSRDRGRGYTF
.	TRBJ2-3	TRBD2	TRBV27	TGTGCCAGCAGCAGTTCGACTAGCGAGTCAGATACGCAGTATTTT	CASSSSTSESDTQYF
.	TRBJ2-3	.	TRBV19	TGTGCCAGTAGTATAGCGGGAACCACAGATACGCAGTATTTT	CASSIAGTTDTQYF
.	TRBJ2-3	.	TRBV18	TGTGCCAGCTCATCCCCTGCGAACACAGATACGCAGTATTTT	CASSSPANTDTQYF
.	TRBJ2-3	TRBD2	TRBV27	TGTGCCAGCAGTTCTCCCATACTAGCGGGAAGGAGAGGGCTCACAGATACGCAGTATTTT	CASSSPILAGRRGLTDTQYF
.	TRBJ2-7	.	TRBV4-1	TGCGCCAGCAGCCAAGATTCTAGCTTCTTCTCCTACGAGCAGTACTTC	CASSQDSSFFSYEQYF
.	TRBJ2-7	.	TRBV10-2	TGCGCCAGCCTGGACTCCCTTTACGAGCAGTACTTC	CASLDSLYEQYF